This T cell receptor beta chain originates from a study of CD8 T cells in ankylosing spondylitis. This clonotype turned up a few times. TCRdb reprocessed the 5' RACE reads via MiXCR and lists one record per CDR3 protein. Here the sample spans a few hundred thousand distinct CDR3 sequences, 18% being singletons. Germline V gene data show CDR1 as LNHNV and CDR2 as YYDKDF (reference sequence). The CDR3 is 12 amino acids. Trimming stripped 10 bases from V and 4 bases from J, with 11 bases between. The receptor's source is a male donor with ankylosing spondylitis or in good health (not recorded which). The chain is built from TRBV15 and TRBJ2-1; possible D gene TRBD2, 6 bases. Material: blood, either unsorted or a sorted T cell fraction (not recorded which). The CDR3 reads CAIGGRYNEQFF. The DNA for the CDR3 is TGTGCCATCGGGGGTCGGTACAATGAGCAGTTCTTC.